The source of this TCR beta chain is a study of T-cell reconstitution after alpha-beta-depleted transplantation in children. Construction of the TCRbeta library involved unique molecular identifiers. Each CDR3 protein is one row after TCRdb ran MiXCR on the PCR reads. This sample has 40,000 to 55,000 distinct CDR3 sequences; approximately 8.7% occur once, and the top ten carry approximately 27%. This clonotype was detected only a few times. What it recognizes is unknown. Study findings and constraints: TCRbeta diversity was high at day 60 in some patients (a result of surviving recipient T cells and thymic progenitors). T-cell numbers and diversity one year post-transplant derived largely from freshly generated T cells. Reported findings indicate that, about two months after transplant, alpha-beta T cells came from several hundred expanded clones, which were derived from non-depleted graft cells.

CDR1 is MDHEN and CDR2 is SYDVKM in the germline V gene. V shed 2 bases, J shed 5 bases, and the junction held 2 bases outside the gene matches. The CDR3 covers 13 residues. J is TRBJ2-7 and V is TRBV28, with 8 bases that match TRBD2. Sequenced here: PBMCs, mostly from graft donor cells, sampled 60 days after TCRalphabeta/CD19-depleted stem cell transplant. The sequence came from a male patient aged 2 to 9 who had a stem cell transplant for chronic granulomatous disease, so the T cells may come from the graft donor. The chain's CDR3 is CASSLRLAHEQYF. The CDR3 nucleotides read TGTGCCAGCAGTTTAAGACTAGCGCACGAGCAGTACTTC.